This T cell receptor (beta chain) was obtained from a study of shared clonotypes between healthy human individuals. The method was immunoSEQ multiplex PCR; TCRdb's version includes in-frame clones alone and lacks a portion of them. The table includes roughly 650,000 clones, 95% to 97% detected once. J was trimmed by 1 base and V by 2 bases; bases with no gene match: 9. The germline CDR1 and CDR2 sequences are PRHDT and FYEKMQ (reference sequence). CDR3 size: 17 residues. Naive-designated CD8 cells lacked CD45RO, were positively enriched for CCR7, and omitted terminally differentiated effector memory CD45RA+ cells.

The chain links TRBV13 to TRBJ2-3, with TRBD1 matching over 7 bases. The sequence came from a woman aged 25 to 39 in good health. Sequencing was performed on naive CD8+ T cells sorted from blood. This chain's CDR3 is CASSLLTRTGRTDTQYF. The CDR3 DNA is TGTGCCAGCAGCTTATTGACGAGGACAGGTCGCACAGATACGCAGTATTTT.